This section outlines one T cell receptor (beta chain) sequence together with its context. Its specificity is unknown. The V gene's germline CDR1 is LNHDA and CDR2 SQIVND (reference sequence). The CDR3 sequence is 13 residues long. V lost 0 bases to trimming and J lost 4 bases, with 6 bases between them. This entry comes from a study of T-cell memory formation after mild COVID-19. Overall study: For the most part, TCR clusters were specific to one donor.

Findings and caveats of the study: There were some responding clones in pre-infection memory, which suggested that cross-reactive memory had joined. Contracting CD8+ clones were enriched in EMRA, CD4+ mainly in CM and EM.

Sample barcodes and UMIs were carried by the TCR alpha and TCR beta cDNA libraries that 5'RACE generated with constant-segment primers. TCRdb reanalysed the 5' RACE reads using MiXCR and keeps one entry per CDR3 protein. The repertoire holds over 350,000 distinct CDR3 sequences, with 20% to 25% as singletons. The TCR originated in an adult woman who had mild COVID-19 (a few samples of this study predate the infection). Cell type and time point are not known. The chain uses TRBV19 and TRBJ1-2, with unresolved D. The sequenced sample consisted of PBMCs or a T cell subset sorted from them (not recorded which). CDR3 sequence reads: CASSIDSTYGYTF. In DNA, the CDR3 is TGTGCCAGTAGTATAGACAGTACCTATGGCTACACCTTC.